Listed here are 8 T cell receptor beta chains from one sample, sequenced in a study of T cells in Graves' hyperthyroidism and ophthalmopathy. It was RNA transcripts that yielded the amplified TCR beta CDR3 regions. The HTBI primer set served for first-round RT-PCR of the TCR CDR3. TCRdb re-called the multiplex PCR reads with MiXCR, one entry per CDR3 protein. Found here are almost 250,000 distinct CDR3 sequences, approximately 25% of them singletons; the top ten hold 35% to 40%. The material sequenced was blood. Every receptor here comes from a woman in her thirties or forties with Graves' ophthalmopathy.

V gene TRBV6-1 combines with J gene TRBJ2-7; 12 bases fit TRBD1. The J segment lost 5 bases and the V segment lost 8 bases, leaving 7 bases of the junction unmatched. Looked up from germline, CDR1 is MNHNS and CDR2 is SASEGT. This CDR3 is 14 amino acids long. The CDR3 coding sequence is TGTGCCAGCCGGCCGGGACAGGGGGCCAACGAGCAGTACTTC. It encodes CASRPGQGANEQYF.

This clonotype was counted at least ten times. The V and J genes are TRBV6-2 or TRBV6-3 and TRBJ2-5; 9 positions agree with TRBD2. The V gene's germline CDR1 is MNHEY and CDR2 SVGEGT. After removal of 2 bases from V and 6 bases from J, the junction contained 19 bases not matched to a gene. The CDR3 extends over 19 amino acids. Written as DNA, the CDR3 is TGTGCCAGCAGTTACCCGACGGATCCCGATAGCGGGAGTTGGAAGACCCAGTACTTC. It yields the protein CASSYPTDPDSGSWKTQYF.

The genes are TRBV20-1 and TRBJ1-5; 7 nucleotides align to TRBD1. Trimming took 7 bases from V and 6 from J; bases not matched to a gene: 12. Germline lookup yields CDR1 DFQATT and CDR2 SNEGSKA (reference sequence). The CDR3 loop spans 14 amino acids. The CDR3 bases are TGCAGTGTTCCGACAGGGAGGGCCGGTCAGCCCCAGCATTTT. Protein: CSVPTGRAGQPQHF.

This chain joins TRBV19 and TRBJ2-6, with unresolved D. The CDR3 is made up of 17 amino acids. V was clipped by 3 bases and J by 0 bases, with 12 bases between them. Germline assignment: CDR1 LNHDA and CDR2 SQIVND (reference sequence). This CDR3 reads CASSITSTGSGANVLTF. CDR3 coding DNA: TGTGCCAGTAGTATTACGAGCACCGGCTCTGGGGCCAACGTCCTGACTTTC. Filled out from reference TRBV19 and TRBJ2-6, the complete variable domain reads DGGITQSPKYLFRKEGQNVTLSCEQNLNHDAMYWYRQDPGQGLRLIYYSQIVNDFQKGDIAEGYSVSREKKESFPLTVTSAQKNPTAFYLCASSITSTGSGANVLTFGAGSRLTVL.

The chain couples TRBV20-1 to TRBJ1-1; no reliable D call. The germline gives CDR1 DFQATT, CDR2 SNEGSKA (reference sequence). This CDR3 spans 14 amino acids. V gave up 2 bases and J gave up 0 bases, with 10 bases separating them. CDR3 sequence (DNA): TGCAGTGCTAGACATCACGACCTGAACACTGAAGCTTTCTTT. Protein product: CSARHHDLNTEAFF.

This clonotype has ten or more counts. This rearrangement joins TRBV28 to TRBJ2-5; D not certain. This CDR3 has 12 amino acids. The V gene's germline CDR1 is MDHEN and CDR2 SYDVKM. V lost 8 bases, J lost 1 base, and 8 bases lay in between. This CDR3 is CASSGPQETQYF. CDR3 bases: TGTGCCAGCTCGGGCCCCCAAGAGACCCAGTACTTC.

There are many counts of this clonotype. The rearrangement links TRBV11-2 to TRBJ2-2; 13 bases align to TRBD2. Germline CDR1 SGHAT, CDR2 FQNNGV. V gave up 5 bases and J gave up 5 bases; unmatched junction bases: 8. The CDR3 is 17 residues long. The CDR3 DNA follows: TGTGCCAGCAGCACCGGACTAGCGGGAGTTGGGACCGGGGAGCTGTTTTTT. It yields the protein CASSTGLAGVGTGELFF.

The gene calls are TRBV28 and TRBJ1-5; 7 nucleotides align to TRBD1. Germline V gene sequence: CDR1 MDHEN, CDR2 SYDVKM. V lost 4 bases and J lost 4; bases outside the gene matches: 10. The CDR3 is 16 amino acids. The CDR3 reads CASSYPTGHRNQPQHF. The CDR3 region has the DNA TGTGCCAGCAGTTACCCGACAGGGCATCGGAATCAGCCCCAGCATTTT.